This record concerns one T cell receptor beta chain sequence. This sample is drawn from a study of CD8 T cells in Susac syndrome. TCR beta sequencing was performed on blood CD8+ and CD4+ T cells. The multiple sclerosis controls comprised treatment-naive patients whose relapsing-remitting disease was stable or active. This CDR3 region has 13 residues. Germline V gene data show CDR1 as SQVTM and CDR2 as ANQGSEA. Trimming left V 4 bases short and J 2 bases short, with 12 bases between. The RNA, about 0.45 to 1 ug, was put through reverse transcription using random hexamers. Amplification of TCR beta CDR3 across 54 Vbeta and 13 Jbeta was performed with immunoSEQ multiplex PCR. Via MiXCR, TCRdb re-called the immunoSEQ multiplex PCR reads, giving one row per CDR3 protein. This sample has just over 150,000 distinct CDR3 sequences; roughly 94% occur once, and the top ten carry roughly 0.19%.

The genes are TRBV29-1 and TRBJ2-7, with D possibly matching TRBD1 (6 bases). The sequence derives from a human donor with multiple sclerosis. Sequenced material: CD8+ T cells from PBMCs. The CDR3 is CSVVGQGPYEQYF. In nucleotides, the CDR3 is TGCAGCGTTGTCGGGCAGGGGCCCTACGAGCAGTACTTC.